A selection of T cell receptor beta chains follows, all from one sample in a study of graft-versus-host responses after intestinal transplantation. Measured with immunoSEQ multiplex PCR; TCRdb has only the in-frame clones, and not every one. The table lists 25,000 or so clones, more than 75% of them singletons, with 0.7% in the top ten. These receptors are not linked to any known antigen. The material was unstimulated CD4+ T cells sorted from spleen or lymph node cells, obtained before intestinal transplant. These receptors were collected from a human donor who received an intestinal transplant. Each CDR3 is given with its conserved first and last residue. The order of the fields is CDR3 protein, V gene, D gene. D genes are given only for firm matches.

cdr3_aa: CASSLELDGTDTQYF
v_call: TRBV5-1
d_call: -

cdr3_aa: CASNFYGPRKGQVSSGELFF
v_call: TRBV27
d_call: TRBD1

cdr3_aa: CASIGPFTDTQYF
v_call: TRBV19
d_call: -

cdr3_aa: CASKGRGDGYGYTF
v_call: TRBV4-1
d_call: -

cdr3_aa: CASSNSPYNEQFF
v_call: TRBV19
d_call: -

cdr3_aa: CASSEQSSYNSPLHF
v_call: TRBV6-4
d_call: -

cdr3_aa: CASSRTGGVDEQYF
v_call: TRBV5-4
d_call: TRBD1

cdr3_aa: CASSISTGSYEQYF
v_call: TRBV19
d_call: -

cdr3_aa: CASSFRGGAEAFF
v_call: TRBV9
d_call: -

cdr3_aa: CASNPGTSSDTQYF
v_call: TRBV6-1
d_call: -

cdr3_aa: CASSVAGGSSSYEQYF
v_call: TRBV19
d_call: TRBD2

cdr3_aa: CASSSGTSNSPLHF
v_call: TRBV13
d_call: -

cdr3_aa: CASSLNPPSGSHYYEQYF
v_call: TRBV7-3
d_call: TRBD2

cdr3_aa: CSVEGGIAGVNEQYF
v_call: TRBV29-1
d_call: TRBD2

cdr3_aa: CASPSFSGNTIYF
v_call: TRBV19
d_call: -

cdr3_aa: CASSVEASGGYNEQFF
v_call: TRBV9
d_call: TRBD2

cdr3_aa: CASVRAGGGTDTQYF
v_call: TRBV10-2
d_call: TRBD2